Here is one TCR beta chain with its context. What it binds is not known. The source of the sample is a study of long-term antiretroviral therapy in people with HIV. immunoSEQ v3.0 was run at survey level. Sequencing of each sample targeted about 40,000-50,000 T-cell genomes. Sequencing was performed with immunoSEQ multiplex PCR; in TCRdb, only in-frame clones are kept and a portion is missing. The repertoire holds about 25,000 clones, with around four fifths as singletons. Donors needed at least one pre-ART PBMC sample plus at least two post-ART samples. The United States was where all participants with HIV were treated. General study findings and limits: Clones with expansion before ART led the repertoire at all time points.

Germline values: CDR1 MNHEY, CDR2 SVGAGI. The CDR3 totals 14 residues. V lost 8 bases and J lost 0, with 13 bases in between. This sequence originates from a man aged 50 to 60 with HIV. This sample comprised unsorted PBMCs, obtained 2.9 years after starting antiretroviral therapy. This rearrangement joins TRBV6-5 to TRBJ1-1; D gene uncertain. In DNA, the CDR3 is TGTGCCAGCGGCCCAAGGTCCATGAACACTGAAGCTTTCTTT. Amino acids: CASGPRSMNTEAFF.